This T cell receptor (beta chain) originates from a study of blood T cell repertoires in COVID-19. The table lists this clone with a few counts. Clones were read by immunoSEQ multiplex PCR, and TCRdb kept only the in-frame ones, dropping some. The table has some 280,000 clones, roughly 80% seen once. The CDR3 runs to 14 residues. Unmatched junction bases numbered 2, after V lost 3 bases and J lost 10 bases. CDR1 and CDR2 (germline): PRHDT, FYEKMQ (reference sequence). The sequence derives from a woman aged 50 to 60 with active or convalescent COVID-19. V gene TRBV13 combines with J gene TRBJ1-6, with 11 bases aligning to TRBD1. The material sequenced was peripheral blood. The CDR3 DNA reads as TGTGCCAGCAGCTTCGGACAGGGGGCCTCACCCCTCCACTTT. It codes for CASSFGQGASPLHF.